This T cell receptor (beta chain) was documented in a study of neurological immune-mediated disorders (dated by TCRdb to about 2019). Concerning the study at large: Using UMI-based sequencing, the study compared peripheral blood TCR-beta repertoires from patients with HTLV-I-associated myelopathy (HAM/TSP), patients with multiple sclerosis, and healthy controls. The cohort comprised 60 to 75 subjects: roughly 15 HAM/TSP patients, 35 or so multiple sclerosis patients and 20 or so healthy controls. Longitudinal samples, technical triplicates and paired sorted CD4+ and CD8+ T-cell subsets, alongside PBMC samples, were included among the approximately 110 TCR-beta libraries. To precisely calculate how much the frequency of each individual clone varied, libraries were sequenced in technical triplicate.

What this sample's time point label stands for: technical triplicate 2. For unsorted PBMC libraries, 2 million PBMCs were used after storage in RNAlater at -80 degrees C until RNA extraction. PBMCs were separated from peripheral blood using Ficoll-Hypaque density gradient centrifugation and then cryopreserved in liquid nitrogen. Comments on this clonotype: Its antigen remains unidentified. No qualities accompany the bases; no much larger clone lies one base away.

What the authors observed across the whole study: Expanded clones from different subjects shared no identical CDR3 amino acid sequences, which suggests that TCR-beta repertoires were private in all groups. The highest TCR clonal expansion was observed in HAM/TSP patients, whereas the lowest was observed in MS patients, even when compared with healthy controls.

The CDR3 contains 15 residues, cysteine and phenylalanine counted. Only the CDR3 DNA is retained, 45 bases long and in frame from the first base. The germline V gene (reference sequence) provides CDR1 DFQATT and CDR2 SNEGSKA. Germline trimming amounts to 5 bases on V and 2 bases on J, with 6 as the count of junction bases outside the gene matches. cDNA was synthesized by template-switch 5'RACE using a primer carrying a 10-nucleotide random unique molecular identifier by which each TCR transcript was tagged. Every sequencing run covered 15-18 subjects and yielded more than 160 million TCR-beta sequences. The RNeasy kit was used for extraction of total RNA. Using the KAPA Real-time Library Amplification kit, TCR-beta VDJ regions were amplified with primers for the TCR constant region and the 5'RACE anchor. A first PCR added sample indexes and Illumina adaptors, after which a second PCR increased the library yield. After purification with Ampure beads, the TCR product of roughly 650 bp was size-selected on a 2% E-gel SizeSelection system. Before pooling, library quality was checked on a Bioanalyzer, concentration was measured with Qubit, and libraries were quantified with the Kapa Library Quantification kit. Libraries were sequenced paired-end 2 x 150 bp on an Illumina HiSeq 2500. To increase sequence diversity, about 25-31% phiX was spiked into each library pool. The study's own analysis went as follows. The UMI-based MiGEC pipeline processed quality-filtered reads and removed over 75% of raw TCR sequences during error correction. IMGT germline references were used for aligning VDJ genes, and each clonotype was defined as a unique CDR3 amino acid sequence together with its V-J genes. Clonal expansion, Shannon diversity and CDR3 relatedness (CalcPairwiseDistances, ClusterSamples) were evaluated with VDJtools, and phylogenetic trees were built with CLCbio workbench. Using coefficient-of-variation modelling across technical triplicates, the study counted a clone as expanded if it had at least 8 unique UMIs. The public reads were quality trimmed at Q25 with fastp and then assembled into clones with MiXCR by TCRdb, keeping productive beta chains. Under each unique CDR3 protein, matching rows form one entry showing the most common genes and DNA. TCRdb assigned the V and J calls; the authors' analysis was not used. For this sample there are about 55,000 distinct CDR3 sequences; more than 20% appear just once. The ten biggest clones cover 4.6% of the sample.

The source material was PBMCs. The sequence derives from a man between 60 and 75 years old with HTLV-1-associated myelopathy (HAM/TSP). The V and J segments used are TRBV20-1 and TRBJ2-3, with 11 junctional bases fitting TRBD2. The sequenced DNA is TGCAGTGCTTTACTAGCGGGGGCCGACACAGATACGCAGTATTTT. This yields the protein CSALLAGADTDTQYF.